This T cell receptor (beta chain) was sequenced during a study of T cells in localized non-small cell lung cancer. Sequencing used immunoSEQ multiplex PCR; TCRdb keeps in-frame clones, though not all of them. The profile shows 900 to 1,100 clones, roughly a quarter of them singletons. Sequenced here: normal lung tissue next to the tumor, sampled before any cancer treatment. The TCR originated in a female donor aged 60 or older with stage I lung adenocarcinoma.

This chain's CDR3 is CASSADLSTDTQYF. The DNA of the CDR3 is TGTGCCAGTAGTGCCGACCTGAGCACAGATACGCAGTATTTT. The chain carries TRBV19 and TRBJ2-3; D call uncertain. V shed 5 bases and J shed 0 bases, with 9 bases lying between them. CDR1 LNHDA and CDR2 SQIVND come from the germline V gene (reference sequence). The CDR3 runs to 14 residues.